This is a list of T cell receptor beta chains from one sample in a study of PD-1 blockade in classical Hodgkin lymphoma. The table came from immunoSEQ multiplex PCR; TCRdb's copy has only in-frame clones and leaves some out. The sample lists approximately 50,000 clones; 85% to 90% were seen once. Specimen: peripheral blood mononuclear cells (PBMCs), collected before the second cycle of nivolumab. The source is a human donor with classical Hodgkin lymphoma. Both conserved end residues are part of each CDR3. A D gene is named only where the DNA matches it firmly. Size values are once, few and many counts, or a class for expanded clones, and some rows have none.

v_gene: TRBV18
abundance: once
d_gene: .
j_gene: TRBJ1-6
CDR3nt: TGTGCCAGCTCACCGATCCTAACGAGCTCCTATAATTCACCCCTCCACTTT
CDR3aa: CASSPILTSSYNSPLHF

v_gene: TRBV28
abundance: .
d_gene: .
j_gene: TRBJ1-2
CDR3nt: TGTGCCAGCAGTTTAGATCCGGACCTTATCAACAACTATGGCTACACCTTC
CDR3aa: CASSLDPDLINNYGYTF

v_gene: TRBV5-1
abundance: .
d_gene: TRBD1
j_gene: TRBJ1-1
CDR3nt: TGCGCCAGCAGCCTGGGGGGGACAGTTGATTTTGGAGAAAGGGCTTTCTTT
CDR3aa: CASSLGGTVDFGERAFF

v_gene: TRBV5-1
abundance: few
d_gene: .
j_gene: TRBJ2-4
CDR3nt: TGCGCCAGCAGCCTCGGCGGGCTAGCCAAAAACATTCAGTACTTC
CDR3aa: CASSLGGLAKNIQYF

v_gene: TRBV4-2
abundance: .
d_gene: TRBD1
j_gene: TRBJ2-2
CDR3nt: TGTGCCAGCAGCCTTGGACAGGGGGAGGCCACCGGGGAGCTGTTTTTT
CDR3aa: CASSLGQGEATGELFF

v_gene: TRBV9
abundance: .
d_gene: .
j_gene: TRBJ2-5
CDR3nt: TGTGCCAGCAGCGTAGATTCAGGGGCCGAGACCCAGTACTTC
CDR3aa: CASSVDSGAETQYF

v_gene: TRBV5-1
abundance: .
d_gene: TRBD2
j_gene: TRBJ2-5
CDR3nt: TGCGCCAGCAGCTTGGTTAGCGGGGGGGCCGGGGAGACCCAGTACTTC
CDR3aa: CASSLVSGGAGETQYF

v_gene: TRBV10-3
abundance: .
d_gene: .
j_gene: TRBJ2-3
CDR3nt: TGTGCCATCAGGGGGCTATACACAGATACGCAGTATTTT
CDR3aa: CAIRGLYTDTQYF

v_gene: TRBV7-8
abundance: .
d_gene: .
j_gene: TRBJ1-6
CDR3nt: TGTGCCAGCAGCCGTCCCGAGGGTTTGCCCCTCCACTTT
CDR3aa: CASSRPEGLPLHF

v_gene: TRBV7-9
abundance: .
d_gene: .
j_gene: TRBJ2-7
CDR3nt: TGTGCCAGCAGCTTCTATTACGAGCAGTACTTC
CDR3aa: CASSFYYEQYF

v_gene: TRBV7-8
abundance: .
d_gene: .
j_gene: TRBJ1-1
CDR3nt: TGTGCCAGCAGCTTAAGGCAGGGTATTAGGGCTTTCTTT
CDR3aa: CASSLRQGIRAFF

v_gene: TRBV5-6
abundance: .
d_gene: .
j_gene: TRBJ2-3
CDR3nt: TGTGCCAGCAGCATGGGACCAAAATTAGATACGCAGTATTTT
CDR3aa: CASSMGPKLDTQYF

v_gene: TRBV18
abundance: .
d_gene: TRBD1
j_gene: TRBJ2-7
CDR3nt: TGTGCCAGCTCACCTTTGGACAGGGTATCCTACGAGCAGTACTTC
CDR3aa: CASSPLDRVSYEQYF

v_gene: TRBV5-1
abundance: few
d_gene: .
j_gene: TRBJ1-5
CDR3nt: TGCGCCAGCAGCTTGGAGGGCGCTAATCAGCCCCAGCATTTT
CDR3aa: CASSLEGANQPQHF

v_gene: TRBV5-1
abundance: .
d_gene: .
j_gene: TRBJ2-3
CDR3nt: TGCGCCAGCAGCCTGTCCCCCCCTGGGGATACGCAGTATTTT
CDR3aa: CASSLSPPGDTQYF

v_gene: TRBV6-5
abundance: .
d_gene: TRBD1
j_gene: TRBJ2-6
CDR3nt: TGTGCCAGCAGGGCTCAGGGGGTTGGGGCCAACGTCCTGACTTTC
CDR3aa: CASRAQGVGANVLTF

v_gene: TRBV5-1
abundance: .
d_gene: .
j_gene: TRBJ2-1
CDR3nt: TGCGCCAGCAGCTTGGAGGGTCTAGCGTCCAATGAGCAGTTCTTC
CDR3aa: CASSLEGLASNEQFF

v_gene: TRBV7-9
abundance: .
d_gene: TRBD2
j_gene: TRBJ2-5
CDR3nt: TGTGCCAGCAGCGCCAGCGGGGGGGCAGGGGGCCAGTACTTC
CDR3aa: CASSASGGAGGQYF

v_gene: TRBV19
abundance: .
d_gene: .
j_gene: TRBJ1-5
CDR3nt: TGTGCCAGTAGTGATATAGGACTAGGCAATCAGCCCCAGCATTTT
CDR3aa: CASSDIGLGNQPQHF

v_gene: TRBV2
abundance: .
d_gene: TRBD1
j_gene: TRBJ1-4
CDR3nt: TGTGCCGCCTTCGCTATACAGGGGGGAGGAGGTAATGAAAAACTGTTTTTT
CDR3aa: CAAFAIQGGGGNEKLFF

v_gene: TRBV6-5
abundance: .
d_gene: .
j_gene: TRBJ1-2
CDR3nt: TGTGCCAGCAAGGGACGGCGGGCCTATGGCTACACCTTC
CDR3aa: CASKGRRAYGYTF

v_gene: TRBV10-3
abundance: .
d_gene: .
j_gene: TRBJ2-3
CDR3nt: TGTGCCATCAGTGAAGTACGGACCTCCACCGGGGGAGATACGCAGTATTTT
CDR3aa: CAISEVRTSTGGDTQYF

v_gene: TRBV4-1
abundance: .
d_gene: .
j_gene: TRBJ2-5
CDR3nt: TGCGCCAGCAGCCAGCCCCAGGGGTTTAAGGAGACCCAGTACTTC
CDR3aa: CASSQPQGFKETQYF

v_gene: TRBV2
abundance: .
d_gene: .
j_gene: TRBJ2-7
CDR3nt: TGTGCCAAGGGGGAAGGTTCCTACGAGCAGTACTTC
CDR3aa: CAKGEGSYEQYF

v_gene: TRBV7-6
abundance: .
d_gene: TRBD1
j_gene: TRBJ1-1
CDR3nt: TGTGCCAGCAGCCCCCCGACAGGGCAGGACACTGAAGCTTTCTTT
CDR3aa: CASSPPTGQDTEAFF

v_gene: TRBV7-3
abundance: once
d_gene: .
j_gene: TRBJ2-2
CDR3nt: TGTGCCAGCAGCTTCGGGACTCCCGAACGAGGGGAGCTGTTTTTT
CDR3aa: CASSFGTPERGELFF

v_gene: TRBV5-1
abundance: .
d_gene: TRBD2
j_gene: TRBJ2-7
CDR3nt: TGCGCCAGCAGGAGCGGGGGGGCTATAAAGCAGTACTTC
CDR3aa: CASRSGGAIKQYF

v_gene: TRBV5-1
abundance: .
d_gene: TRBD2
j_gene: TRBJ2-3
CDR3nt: TGCGCCAGCAGCTTGGTACTAGCGGGGAGCACAGATACGCAGTATTTT
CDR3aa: CASSLVLAGSTDTQYF

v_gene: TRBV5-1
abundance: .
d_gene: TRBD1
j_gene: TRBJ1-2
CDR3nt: TGCGCCAGCAGCTTGGGACAGGGGAACTATGGCTACACCTTC
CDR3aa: CASSLGQGNYGYTF

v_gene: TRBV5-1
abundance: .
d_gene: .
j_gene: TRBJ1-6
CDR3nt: TGCGCCAGCAATGGGGAGGGGAATTCACCCCTCCACTTT
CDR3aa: CASNGEGNSPLHF

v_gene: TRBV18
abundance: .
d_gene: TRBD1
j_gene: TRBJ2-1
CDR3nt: TGTGCCAGCTCACCGGGGACAGGGGACTCCTACAATGAGCAGTTCTTC
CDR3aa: CASSPGTGDSYNEQFF

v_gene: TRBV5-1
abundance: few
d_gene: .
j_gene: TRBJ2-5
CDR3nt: TGCGCCAGCAGCGGGACGGACTGGCCCTGGGAGACCCAGTACTTC
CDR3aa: CASSGTDWPWETQYF

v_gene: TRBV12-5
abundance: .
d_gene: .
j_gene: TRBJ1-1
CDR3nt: TGTGCTAGTGGTTTATCGGGACTGAACACTGAAGCTTTCTTT
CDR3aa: CASGLSGLNTEAFF

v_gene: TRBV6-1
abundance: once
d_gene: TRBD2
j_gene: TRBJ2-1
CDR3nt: TGTGCCAGCAGGGAAAGGGGCGGGACTAGCCCTTTGGATGAGCAGTTCTTC
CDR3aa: CASRERGGTSPLDEQFF

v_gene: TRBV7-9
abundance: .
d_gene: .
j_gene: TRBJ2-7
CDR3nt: TGTGCCAGCAGCAAAGATCCGGGGAACGAGCAGTACTTC
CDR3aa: CASSKDPGNEQYF

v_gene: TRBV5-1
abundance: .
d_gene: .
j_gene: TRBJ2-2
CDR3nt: TGCGCCAGCAGCTTTACAGGGAACACCGGGGAGCTGTTTTTT
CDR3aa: CASSFTGNTGELFF

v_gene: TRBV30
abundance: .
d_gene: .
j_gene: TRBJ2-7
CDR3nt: TGTGCCTGGAGTGTCCCGAAACGGGGCTACGAGCAGTACTTC
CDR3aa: CAWSVPKRGYEQYF

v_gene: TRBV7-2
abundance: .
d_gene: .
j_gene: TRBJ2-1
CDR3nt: TGTGCCAGCAGCTTAGAGGGGGGCTCCTACAATGAGCAGTTCTTC
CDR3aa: CASSLEGGSYNEQFF

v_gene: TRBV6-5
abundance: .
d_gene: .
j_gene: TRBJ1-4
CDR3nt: TGTGCCAGCACCCTACATGCAACTAATGAAAAACTGTTTTTT
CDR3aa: CASTLHATNEKLFF

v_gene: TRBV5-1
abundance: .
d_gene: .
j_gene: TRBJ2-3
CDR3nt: TGCGCCAGCAGGCCCGTTGGGACAGATACGCAGTATTTT
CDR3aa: CASRPVGTDTQYF

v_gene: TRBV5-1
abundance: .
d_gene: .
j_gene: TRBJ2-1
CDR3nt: TGCGCCAGCAGCTTGGTGACGAGAAATGAGCAGTTCTTC
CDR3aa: CASSLVTRNEQFF

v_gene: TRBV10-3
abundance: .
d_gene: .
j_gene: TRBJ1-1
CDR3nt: TGTGCCATCAGTGAGATGAGGGCGGGGATGAACACTGAAGCTTTCTTT
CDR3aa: CAISEMRAGMNTEAFF

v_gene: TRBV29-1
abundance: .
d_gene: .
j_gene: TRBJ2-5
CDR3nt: TGCAGCGCGGACTCATTGGGCGAGGAGACCCAGTACTTC
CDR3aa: CSADSLGEETQYF

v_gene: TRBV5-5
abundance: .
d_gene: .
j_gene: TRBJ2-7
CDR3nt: TGTGCCAGCAGCTTCGGAGGGCCTAGGGGGTACGAGCAGTACTTC
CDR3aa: CASSFGGPRGYEQYF

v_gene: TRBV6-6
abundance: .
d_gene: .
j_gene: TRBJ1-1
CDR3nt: TGTGCCAGCAGCCTGAAGGGTACTGAAGCTTTCTTT
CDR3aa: CASSLKGTEAFF